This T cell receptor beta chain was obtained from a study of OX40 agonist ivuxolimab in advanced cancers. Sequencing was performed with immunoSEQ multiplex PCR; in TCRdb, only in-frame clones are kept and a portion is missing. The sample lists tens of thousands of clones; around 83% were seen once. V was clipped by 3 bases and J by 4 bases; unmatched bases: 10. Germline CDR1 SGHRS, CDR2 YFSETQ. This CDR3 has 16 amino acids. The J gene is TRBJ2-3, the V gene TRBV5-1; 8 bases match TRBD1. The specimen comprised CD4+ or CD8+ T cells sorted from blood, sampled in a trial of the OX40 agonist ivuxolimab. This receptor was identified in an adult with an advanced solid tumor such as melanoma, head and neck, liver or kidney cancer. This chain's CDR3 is CASSSATGAGPDTQYF. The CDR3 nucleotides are TGCGCCAGCAGCTCGGCGACAGGGGCCGGCCCAGATACGCAGTATTTT.